The next 3 T cell receptor beta chains were all read from a single sample in a study of shared T cell receptors in the human thymus (TCRdb year 2021). Library preparation used the immunoSEQ multiplex PCR assay. TCRdb took this table from immuneACCESS and kept in-frame rearrangements with V and J called. Such tables lack part of the clones; where checked against another copy, unresolved V genes explain under half of the gap, and the rest is unexplained. In all, the sample holds 550,000 to 800,000 clones, and 70% to 90% of those were seen once. The ten top clones hold around 0.01% of the sample. These data also featured in a second study, about human thymus T cells.

The specimen was thymocytes. These receptors were obtained from a girl under three years old with a congenital heart defect. Donor details come from another sample of the same person, matched by shared clones.

V and J are TRBV4-1 and TRBJ1-6, with TRBD1 matching 7 bases. J was trimmed by 3 bases and V by 3 bases; bases with no gene match: 8. CDR1 is MGHRA and CDR2 is YSYEKL in the germline V gene. The CDR3 length is 17 residues. The CDR3 is CASSHLTGVVYNSPLHF. CDR3 DNA: TGCGCCAGCAGCCACCTTACAGGGGTAGTCTATAATTCACCCCTCCACTTT.

V and J are TRBV6-1 and TRBJ1-5; D remains unclear. The V end lost 2 bases, the J end lost 3 bases, and 11 bases lay between the germline ends. Germline loops: CDR1 MNHNS, CDR2 SASEGT. This CDR3 is built from 15 residues. The CDR3 here is CASSENQQINQPQHF. The CDR3 region has the DNA TGTGCCAGCAGTGAAAATCAACAGATCAATCAGCCCCAGCATTTT.

V and J are TRBV28 and TRBJ1-5; 8 bases are shared with TRBD1. From germline, CDR1 is MDHEN and CDR2 SYDVKM. V shed 6 bases, J shed 11 bases, and the junction held 12 bases outside the gene matches. The CDR3 contains 14 residues. The DNA for the CDR3 is TGTGCCAGCAGATCAGGGGGCGGGATGTTAGCCCAGCATTTT. Residues: CASRSGGGMLAQHF.